This note documents a single TCR beta chain sequence. Repertoires were generated with immunoSEQ multiplex PCR, while TCRdb's copy carries only in-frame clones and drops some. Of 250,000 to 400,000 clones listed, roughly 90% are singletons. The source of the sample is a study of blood T cell repertoires in COVID-19. The V gene end was trimmed by 5 bases and the J gene end by 0 bases; junction bases not matched to a gene: 7. Germline V CDR1 and CDR2: ENHRY, SYGVKD. The CDR3 length is 19 residues. V and J are TRBV10-3 and TRBJ2-1; 16 bases are a match to TRBD2. The receptor was derived from a woman in her thirties with COVID-19, enrolled during active disease. Sequencing was performed on peripheral blood. CDR3 region: CAISPPGLAGGPSYNEQFF. The CDR3 region has the DNA TGTGCCATCAGTCCCCCGGGACTAGCGGGAGGGCCCTCCTACAATGAGCAGTTCTTC.